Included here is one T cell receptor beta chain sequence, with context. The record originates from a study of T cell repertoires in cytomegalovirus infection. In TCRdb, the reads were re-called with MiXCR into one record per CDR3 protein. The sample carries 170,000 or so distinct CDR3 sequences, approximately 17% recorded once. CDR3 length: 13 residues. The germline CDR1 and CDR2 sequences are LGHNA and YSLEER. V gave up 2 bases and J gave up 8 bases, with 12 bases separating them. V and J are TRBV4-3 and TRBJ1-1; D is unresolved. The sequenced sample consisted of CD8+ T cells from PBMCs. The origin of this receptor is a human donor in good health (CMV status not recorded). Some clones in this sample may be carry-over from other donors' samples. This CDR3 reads CASSQLIRSEAFF. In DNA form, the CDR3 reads TGCGCCAGCAGCCAACTTATAAGATCCGAAGCTTTCTTT.